The 6 T cell receptor beta chains below were found in one sample sequenced in a study of blood T cell repertoires in COVID-19. Sequenced by immunoSEQ multiplex PCR; TCRdb stores in-frame clones only, minus some. Among 390,000 or so clones, approximately 90% were seen once, and the ten largest hold around 9.3%. Specimen: PBMCs or T cells enriched from blood (not recorded which). The source is a woman in her forties or fifties who had recovered from COVID-19.

This clone has only a few counts. The DNA of the CDR3 is TGTGCCAGCAGCAGGGGGGATTTATCCTACAATGAGCAGTTCTTC. This codes for CASSRGDLSYNEQFF. The chain uses TRBV28 and TRBJ2-1; D is possibly TRBD1 (7 bases). V lost 6 bases, J lost 1 base, and 13 bases lay in between. The CDR3 has 15 amino acids. CDR1 MDHEN and CDR2 SYDVKM come from the germline V gene. Based on the CDR3 plus reference TRBV28 and TRBJ2-1, the full variable domain is DVKVTQSSRYLVKRTGEKVFLECVQDMDHENMFWYRQDPGLGLRLIYFSYDVKMKEKGDIPEGYSVSREKKERFSLILESASTNQTSMYLCASSRGDLSYNEQFFGPGTRLTVL.

The chain joins TRBV6-2 or TRBV6-3 to TRBJ1-2; D is unresolved. The CDR3 spans 14 residues. The V end was cut by 0 bases, the J end by 4 bases, with 9 bases between. CDR1 and CDR2 from the germline V gene are MNHEY and SVGEGT. In nucleotides, the CDR3 is TGTGCCAGCAGTTACTCGAGCAACAGCTATGGCTACACCTTC. The encoded protein is CASSYSSNSYGYTF.

This chain uses TRBV5-8 with TRBJ2-2, with 15 bases fitting TRBD2. CDR1 is SGHTS, CDR2 YDEGEE, per germline. The CDR3 spans 17 residues. V lost 4 bases, J lost 7 bases, and 8 bases stayed unmatched. The DNA of the CDR3 is TGTGCCAGCAGCCGGACTAGCGGGGGGGCCCAGGTCGGGGAGCTGTTTTTT. This gives the protein CASSRTSGGAQVGELFF.

The chain is built from TRBV5-1 and TRBJ2-3; weak D call: TRBD1 (6 bases). CDR3 length: 15 residues. Trimming stripped 4 bases from V and 0 bases from J, with 12 bases between. Germline CDR1 is SGHRS and CDR2 is YFSETQ. The CDR3 protein is CASSQDRKSTDTQYF. Written as DNA, the CDR3 is TGCGCCAGCAGCCAGGACAGAAAAAGCACAGATACGCAGTATTTT.

The rearrangement uses TRBV3-1 (or the pseudogene TRBV3-2) and TRBJ1-1, with a possible D match to TRBD1 (5 bases). The CDR3 length is 14 residues. Per the germline V gene, CDR1 is LGHDT and CDR2 is YNNKEL (reference sequence). V lost 7 bases to trimming and J lost 4 bases, with 16 bases between them. CDR3 protein: CASTAQWGLTEAFF. The CDR3 nucleotides are TGTGCCAGCACAGCCCAGTGGGGACTCACTGAAGCTTTCTTT.

The chain combines TRBV11-2 with TRBJ1-6; 9 positions match TRBD1. The CDR3 runs to 16 residues. Germline assignment: CDR1 SGHAT and CDR2 FQNNGV. Unmatched junction bases numbered 11, after V lost 4 bases and J lost 10 bases. The CDR3 reads CASSSGTGNVRSPLHF. The CDR3 bases are TGTGCCAGCAGCTCCGGGACAGGGAATGTGCGGTCACCCCTCCACTTT.